This T cell receptor beta chain was profiled in a study of blood T cell repertoires in COVID-19. TCRdb's table, derived via immunoSEQ multiplex PCR, lists solely in-frame clones and lacks some. The profile shows 200,000 to 250,000 clones, roughly 90% of them singletons. Sequenced input: peripheral blood. The source of this sequence is a man aged 60 to 69 who had recovered from COVID-19.

The CDR3 loop reads CASSLGTRLADTQYF. The CDR3 nucleotides read TGTGCCAGCAGCTTAGGGACTAGACTGGCAGATACGCAGTATTTT. The rearrangement uses TRBV11-2 and TRBJ2-3, with TRBD2 identical over 7 bases. J was trimmed by 4 bases and V by 1 base; bases with no gene match: 5. The germline CDR1 and CDR2 sequences are SGHAT and FQNNGV. This CDR3 is built from 15 residues.